This section outlines one T cell receptor (beta chain) sequence together with its context. This clone was recorded a few times. It has no known antigen specificity. No much larger clonotype is one base removed from it; base qualities were not supplied. This sample was taken from a study of PD-L1 blockade in urothelial cancer (dated 2017 in TCRdb). Describing the broader study: Therapy was started at some point between 2014 and 2016 for all patients, and atezolizumab 1,200 mg was administered intravenously every 3 weeks. Twenty-five of 29 patients were identified as males with urothelial cancer of bladder origin, and a prior smoking history was reported by 18 of 29 patients. Blood samples yielded a median of roughly 150,000 T cells and tens of thousands of unique TCRs, with median clonality approximately 0.08. Fewer than ten patients achieved durable clinical benefit and 20 did not. Blood samples were analyzed at two time points: 3 weeks after treatment start (second dose) and 6 weeks after treatment start. Whole exome sequencing and RNA sequencing of pretreatment tumors were performed alongside TCR sequencing in the same patients. Patients had an ECOG performance status of 0 or 1 and had received between 0 and 3 prior chemotherapy regimens. Progression-free survival longer than 6 months counted as durable clinical benefit, and TCR features were additionally tested against both progression-free and overall survival. Pretreatment tumor samples, along with matched peripheral blood serially collected before and after atezolizumab treatment, were subjected to TCR sequencing. The study was an exploratory multi-omic analysis of somatic, immune and clinical correlates of response to PD-L1 blockade with atezolizumab in urothelial cancer. Pretreatment blood TCR-seq was available for around 29 patients, at least one posttreatment blood collection was obtained for 24 patients, and tumor TCR-seq was available for 24 patients.

Synthetic TCR analog templates were spiked into each PCR to estimate absolute template abundance from read counts. TCRbeta CDR3 regions were amplified from genomic DNA with bias-controlled V and J gene primers using the immunoSEQ assay. Rearranged TCRbeta segments were sequenced at approximately 20X coverage. Concerning the study's data processing: Clustering was used to correct sequencing errors, and CDR3s were annotated against IMGT to assign V, D and J genes. Out-of-frame and stop-codon sequences were excluded, and only productive TCRbeta rearrangements were used in downstream analyses. Clonality was computed as one minus Shannon entropy normalized by the log of the number of unique productive sequences. Fisher's exact test with Benjamini-Hochberg correction, using a cutoff of adjusted p below 0.01, was how clones that differed between time points or between blood and tumor were identified. TCRdb carries this immuneACCESS record with in-frame sequences only. Its versions omit some clonotypes, under half of them owing to an unresolved V gene in the studies checked, with the rest unexplained. V and J calls and clone size are as listed in that table; D and trimming were resolved from the DNA. The sample records tens of thousands of clones, more than 75% of which are singletons. More than 8% of the sample is held by the ten biggest clonotypes.

Beyond this particular receptor, the publication reports: Because of the small sample size (n of about 29) and the many exploratory analyses performed, the results are intended to be regarded as hypothesis-generating. Improved progression-free and overall survival was associated with having pretreatment peripheral blood TCR clonality below the median. At 3 weeks after the start of treatment, tumor-associated TCR clones in peripheral blood had expanded more in patients with durable benefit (n of about 21, p = 0.022).

V lost 0 bases and J lost 3 bases; the stretch between them is 12 bases long. The CDR3, cysteine through phenylalanine, is 15 amino acids long. Here the CDR3 DNA is all that survives: 45 bases in frame from base 1. According to the germline V gene (reference sequence), CDR1 reads MNHNY and CDR2 reads SVGAGI. A total of 25 to 30 patients with locally advanced or metastatic urothelial carcinoma, treated at Memorial Sloan Kettering on a trial protocol, made up the cohort. Peripheral blood mononuclear cells were collected pretreatment and during treatment, at between 1 and 8 total time points per patient. The Qiagen DNeasy Blood extraction kit was used to purify genomic DNA from total PBMCs and tumor samples. PBMCs were collected pretreatment and during treatment, and were isolated and stored as previously described.

Recombination connected TRBV6-6 to TRBJ2-7, and perhaps TRBD1 as D gene, on 6 matching bases. The TCR sequence derives from an older man with urothelial cancer. This specimen was PBMCs, taken around atezolizumab (anti-PD-L1) treatment. The CDR3 corresponds to CASSYSMPQGYEQYF. At the DNA level, the sequence is TGTGCCAGCAGTTACTCGATGCCACAGGGCTACGAGCAGTACTTC.